The clone carrying this TCR beta chain was seen repeatedly, ten times or more. The data belong to a study of Graves' ophthalmopathy and Graves' hyperthyroidism. As for the study in general: Peripheral blood sampling preceded any treatment and occurred at initial diagnosis.

Beta-chain TCR CDR3 regions were amplified from RNA transcripts. HTBI primers served in a first-round RT-PCR, which a second-round multiplex PCR followed. TCRdb re-called the multiplex PCR reads with MiXCR, one entry per CDR3 protein. The repertoire holds some 400,000 distinct CDR3 sequences, with around 19% as singletons. The CDR3 covers 13 residues. V lost 6 bases and J lost 7; bases outside the gene matches: 4. The receptor was derived from a young woman with Graves' ophthalmopathy. The V call is TRBV12-3 or TRBV12-4, the J call TRBJ1-5, with TRBD1 matching 9 bases. Sequencing input: peripheral blood. The CDR3 DNA follows: TGTGCCAGCAGGGACAGGGGAGGCCAGCCCCAGCATTTT. Protein sequence: CASRDRGGQPQHF.